This TCR beta chain emerged from a study of blood T cells in healthy people across ages. Findings and caveats of the study: Per million T cells, TCR beta diversity dropped roughly linearly as age increased. The lack of PBMC sorting stopped any conclusive naive versus antigen-experienced comparison.

On this clonotype: Antigen unknown.

Aged about 6 to 95, donors were systemically healthy Caucasians from Russia. Next came a second PCR, run for about 7 to 12 cycles, which used a sample-barcoded 5' primer along with a J-beta primer mix. A 12-random-nucleotide template-switch adaptor tagged each cDNA molecule. TCRdb analysed the 5' RACE reads with MiXCR anew, one entry per CDR3 protein. The table shows more than 650,000 distinct CDR3 sequences, with about 20% occurring only once. The CDR3 contains 15 residues. Trimming removed 4 bases from V and 2 bases from J, with 12 bases in between. CDR1 is KGHDR, CDR2 SFDVKD, per germline. The clonotype was recovered from a man aged 65 to 79 in good health. Sequenced material: blood. V usage is TRBV24-1 and J usage is TRBJ2-3; tentatively, D is TRBD1 or TRBD2 (5 bases each). The CDR3 DNA is TGTGCCACCAGTGACCCCGGGACCTACACAGATACGCAGTATTTT. It yields the protein CATSDPGTYTDTQYF.